This T cell receptor (beta chain) was sequenced in a study of beta chain features in type 1 diabetes. The sequenced template was cDNA made from the entire isolated RNA. The assay was immunoSEQ multiplex PCR, and TCRdb's table has in-frame clones only and misses some. The repertoire holds 350,000 or so clones, with 15% to 20% as singletons. Germline V lookup: CDR1 SGHTA, CDR2 FQGNSA. The CDR3 extends over 18 amino acids. J lost 1 base, V lost 0 bases, and 7 bases had no gene match. This clone was seen more than once but under ten times. All sorted populations exceeded 95% purity. The rearrangement links TRBV7-2 to TRBJ2-2, with 8 bases aligning to TRBD1. The sequence was obtained from a woman younger than 30 in good health. Sequenced material: naive CD4+ T cells from blood. CDR3 sequence (DNA): TGTGCCAGCAGCTTAGCGGGGGTAGGGACAGGGAACACCGGGGAGCTGTTTTTT. Residues: CASSLAGVGTGNTGELFF.